This T cell receptor (beta chain) emerged from a study of cytomegalovirus exposure and HLA in healthy donors listed by TCRdb under 2017. Looking at the study overall: An earlier analysis of more than 550 of the donors reported around 280 Gb of sequence data and 117 million unique TCR beta sequences obtained from about 179 million T cells. Donor age, sex, ethnicity and CMV serostatus were compiled alongside the repertoire data. Both class I and class II loci were covered by HLA typing, at four-digit resolution. Roughly 320 gigabases of sequencing data and around 90 million unique TCR sequences made up an early release that covered several hundred HLA-typed donors. Every discovery cohort repertoire had been produced on one sequencing platform. In addition to the first cohort of roughly 700 subjects, a separate validation cohort of around 110 different subjects was used. Roughly 5 DR-DQ haplotypes were handled as single units for association and clustering because linkage in the cohort was strong. The number of donors typed differed by locus, with roughly 629-640 for A, B, C, DRB1 and DQB1, roughly 520 for DQA1, nearly 610 for DPA1, and 472 for DPB1. To study patterns of TCR occurrence, a later analysis re-analyzed previously published TCR beta repertoires from around 660 donors and added high-resolution HLA genotyping. The genetic ancestry cluster associated with self-reported Caucasian donors included approximately 85% of the roughly 400 genotyped donors. The study combined high-throughput TCR immunosequencing, statistical association of individual TCRs with disease status, and machine learning to predict cytomegalovirus infection status. Among 398 genotyped donors of the cohort, an average of 235,054 unique TCR beta nucleotide sequences were sequenced per donor, around 20% of them non-productive. A later genetic analysis took genome-wide SNP genotypes for about 55% of the 666 donors and used that subset as a discovery cohort. Rather than using new phenotypic data, the later analysis identified candidate immune exposures from TCR beta sequences and from how often those sequences occurred across donors. The study was designed to test whether signatures of past pathogen exposure could be identified by cataloging public T cell receptors. An earlier analysis of several hundred of the donors applied high-throughput TCR beta sequencing to assess whether each TCR beta V gene segment acted as functional or pseudogenic. The study used immunosequencing to profile the T cell repertoires of under 700 subjects and linked those repertoires to cytomegalovirus serostatus.

As encoded in the germline V gene (reference sequence), CDR1 is LNHDA while CDR2 is SQIVND. V trim: 6 bases; J trim: 4 bases; unmatched bases: 8. Its CDR3 holds 14 amino acids, cysteine through phenylalanine. CDR3 DNA is the only sequence kept; it has 42 bases, read in frame from the first base. The cohort was made up of 666 healthy bone marrow donors. Cohort members were all nominally healthy when sampled, although unrecorded immune exposures were likely present. The donor was CMV seropositive and belonged to the group of over 250 seropositive cohort members. A peripheral blood sample was provided by each donor, and peripheral blood mononuclear cells were used for TCR beta sequencing. The Qiagen DNeasy Blood Extraction Kit was used to extract genomic DNA from the blood cell samples. General findings and caveats noted by the study authors: Roughly uniform sequencing depth across donors was assumed in presence/absence analyses, although this assumption may not hold. In the study, 164 TCR beta chains were listed as associated with cytomegalovirus. According to a later genetic analysis, donors in an Asian-associated ancestry cluster had fewer N-insertions in productive TCRs than the approximately 690-donor mean. A later analysis found that most CMV-associated TCR beta chains appeared HLA-restricted, with HLA associations seemingly driven largely by CMV exposure. Specific HLA alleles were associated with 15,000 to 20,000 TCR beta sequences at a false discovery rate of 0.05 in a later analysis. A later analysis found that HLA-associated TCR beta chains were more clonally expanded and had lower generation probabilities than equally common non-associated chains. V-gene and J-gene trimming of TCR beta chains was associated with a missense DCLRE1C variant in a later genetic analysis, and the association was replicated in an independent cohort. The cohort was sequenced for TCR beta chains only, and without alpha or paired-chain data the features that could be detected were limited. Because some donors lacked HLA typing at each locus, the association tests relied only on the typed subset. A later analysis found that TCR association rates varied across HLA loci, with DRB1 alleles showing the most associated TCRs and HLA-C alleles the fewest. The sequencing pipeline was judged likely to have produced a cluster of highly shared sequence variants as a technical artifact. The only immune exposure information available for the cohort was CMV serostatus. Because the 87-base-pair reads could not distinguish some IMGT-functional V segments, including TRBV6-2 and TRBV6-3, those segments were excluded. A few of the identified cytomegalovirus-associated TCR beta chains were confirmed in vitro to be specific for cytomegalovirus antigens. While some public TCRs were present in many individuals, most TCR sequences turned up only very rarely across donors. A further reported finding was that TCR beta sequences accurately predicted the HLA-A and HLA-B alleles for most subjects in the first cohort. In an earlier analysis of about 540 of the donors, most TCR beta V segments were observed in productive rearrangements about 90% or about 30% of the time, broadly matching IMGT annotations. In both the original and validation cohorts, the classifier was reported to diagnose cytomegalovirus status with high specificity and sensitivity. Correlated functional status among segregating V segments might be attributable to linkage disequilibrium, but an unknown experimental factor could not be ruled out. Because counts were too low, about 18 rarely observed V segments, including chromosome 9 orphons, were left out of the earlier analysis of approximately 500 of the donors. The authors suggested that the approach could potentially be extended to other disease states and immunological phenotypes. Assigning TCR associations to individual alleles was difficult when HLA alleles, especially DR and DQ, strongly co-occurred. Several of the top co-occurrence clusters appeared to be linked to parvovirus B19, influenza, CMV and Epstein-Barr virus, according to a later analysis.

Library preparation employed the immunoSEQ multiplex PCR assay. A mixture of 60 forward primers for TCR Vbeta segments and 13 reverse primers for TCR Jbeta segments was used in the multiplex PCR. The CDR3 region of rearranged TCR beta genes was amplified from genomic DNA with a multiplex PCR assay. The Illumina HiSeq System was used to sequence the amplified TCR beta libraries as 87-base-pair reads. On the authors' methods: Across the 640 or so repertoires, a later analysis counted some 81 million unique TCR beta chains, some 11 million of which were shared by at least two donors. To remove PCR and sequencing errors, raw reads were error-corrected and collapsed into unique sequences using a nearest-neighbor algorithm that merged closely related sequences. V, D and J gene segments were assigned by aligning CDR3 sequences to IMGT reference sequences. For a sequence to be retained, at least a six-nucleotide match to both a V gene segment and a J gene segment was required. A rearrangement was called productive if the CDR3 had no stop codons and remained in frame with V and J, and every other rearrangement was called non-productive. Following IMGT convention, CDR3 was defined as the stretch from the second conserved V-encoded cysteine to the conserved J-encoded phenylalanine. In an earlier analysis of around 570 of the donors, sequences lacking an unambiguous match to a single V gene segment were excluded. In an earlier analysis of some 590 of the donors, a V segment was called functional when productive rearrangements were above 56.7%, and segregating when the standard deviation between donors exceeded 5%. A statistical classification framework was built for diagnosing cytomegalovirus status from the catalog of TCR beta chain sequences. A later analysis assigned V and J genes by comparing TCR nucleotide sequences with IMGT/GENE-DB human TR gene sequences. Using the TCRdist pipeline, a later analysis assigned CDR3 sequences along with most-parsimonious VDJ recombination scenarios. A later analysis defined each TCR beta chain by its CDR3 amino acid sequence plus V-gene family, and excluded reads lacking a unique V-gene family. As a way to deal with suspected cross-contamination and a sequencing artifact, a later analysis dropped 500 to 700 nucleotide sequences that were highly shared and had low generation probability. A later analysis calculated a clonal expansion index for each public chain from normalized within-repertoire ranks of inferred template counts. A later analysis computed generation probabilities with a VDJ recombination model fitted to out-of-frame rearrangements, and checked the results against IGoR. A later analysis scored TCR-TCR, TCR-HLA and TCR-CMV co-occurrence with hypergeometric tests, applying a repertoire-size bias correction to TCR pairs. In a later analysis, false discovery rates were estimated by permuting HLA or CMV assignments 20 times. A later analysis grouped co-occurring TCRs with DBSCAN, adding TCRdist sequence similarity when clustering within HLA-allele-positive subsets. Repertoires with fewer than 30,000 or more than 120,000 public chains were left out of co-occurrence clustering, as were a handful of repertoires with anomalous nucleotide sharing. In its TCRdb copy, this immuneACCESS table keeps in-frame sequences only and misses some clones. Where compared with another copy, unresolved V genes explain less than half of these, and the others have no known cause. The V and J calls and clone size come from that table; D and trimming were worked out from the DNA. A total of 110,000 or so clones appear in this sample, roughly 70% of them only once. The ten most abundant clones make up roughly 3% of the sample.

Regarding this clone: Its antigen is currently not known. No qualities accompany the bases; no much larger clone lies one base away.

The TCR originated in a woman aged 40 to 50 in good health and CMV-seropositive. The sequence is built from TRBV19 and TRBJ1-2; TRBD1 lines up with 7 middle nucleotides. The sample consisted of PBMCs. The sequence in DNA is TGTGCCAGTAGCCACAGGGGTGGGGGCTATGGCTACACCTTC. Its amino acids are CASSHRGGGYGYTF.